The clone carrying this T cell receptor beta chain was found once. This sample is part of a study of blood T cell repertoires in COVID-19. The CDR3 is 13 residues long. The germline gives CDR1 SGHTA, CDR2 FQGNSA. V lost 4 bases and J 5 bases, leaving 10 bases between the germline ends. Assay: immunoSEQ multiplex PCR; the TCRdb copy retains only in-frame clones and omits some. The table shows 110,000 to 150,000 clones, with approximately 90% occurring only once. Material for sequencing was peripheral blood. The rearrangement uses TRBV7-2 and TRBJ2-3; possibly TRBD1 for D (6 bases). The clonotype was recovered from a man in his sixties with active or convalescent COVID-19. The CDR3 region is CASSSEGGDTQYF. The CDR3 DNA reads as TGTGCCAGCAGCTCCGAAGGGGGAGATACGCAGTATTTT.